The 32 T cell receptor beta chains reported below all come from one sample, sequenced in a study of OX40 agonist ivuxolimab in advanced cancers. The table came from immunoSEQ multiplex PCR; TCRdb's copy has only in-frame clones and leaves some out. The repertoire holds tens of thousands of clones, with around 83% as singletons. The sample here was CD4+ or CD8+ T cells sorted from blood, taken in a trial of the OX40 agonist ivuxolimab. All receptors derive from an adult with an advanced solid tumor such as melanoma, head and neck, liver or kidney cancer.

The V and J genes are TRBV5-6 and TRBJ1-2; no clear D. The V end lost 2 bases, the J end lost 7 bases, and 12 bases lay between the germline ends. Per the germline V gene, CDR1 is SGHDT and CDR2 is YYEEEE. CDR3 size: 13 residues. The CDR3 is CASSFKSPAGYTF. The CDR3 coding sequence is TGTGCCAGCAGCTTCAAGTCTCCCGCTGGCTACACCTTC.

The chain employs TRBV21-1 and TRBJ2-3; the tabulated D call, TRBD2, remains unverified against the DNA. TRBV21-1 is a pseudogene segment. The CDR3 is 17 amino acids. CDR3 nucleotide sequence: TGTGCCAGCAGCAAAGGCTCCTTCATAGAAACGACAGATACGCAGTATTTT. Translating gives CASSKGSFIETTDTQYF.

The chain joins TRBV18 to TRBJ2-2, with D unresolved. The V end lost 4 bases, the J end lost 4 bases, and 7 bases lay between the germline ends. Looked up from germline, CDR1 is KGHSH and CDR2 is LQKENI. The CDR3 spans 13 residues. This CDR3 reads CASSLQATGELFF. CDR3 DNA: TGTGCCAGCTCACTTCAAGCCACCGGGGAGCTGTTTTTT.

V is TRBV27 and J is TRBJ1-2; 10 nucleotides agree with TRBD1. The germline gives CDR1 MNHEY, CDR2 SMNVEV (reference sequence). The V segment lost 1 base and the J segment 5 bases; nucleotides outside the gene matches: 7. This CDR3 spans 16 amino acids. The CDR3 protein is CASSLFGQGVLYGYTF. DNA of the CDR3: TGTGCCAGCAGTTTATTTGGACAGGGGGTATTATATGGCTACACCTTC.

The chain links TRBV25-1 to TRBJ1-5; tentative D call: TRBD1 (5 bases). The germline gives CDR1 MGHDK, CDR2 SYGVNS. The ends were cut back, 1 base at V and 2 bases at J, with 6 bases in the middle. This CDR3 region has 14 residues. Here the CDR3 reads CASSEWGGNQPQHF. CDR3 bases: TGTGCCAGCAGTGAATGGGGGGGCAATCAGCCCCAGCATTTT.

This clone appeared a single time. V usage is TRBV9 and J usage is TRBJ2-5; D is uncertain. Germline V CDR1 and CDR2: SGDLS, YYNGEE. The CDR3 runs 13 residues. V lost 4 bases and J 5 bases, leaving 12 bases between the germline ends. CDR3 sequence (DNA): TGTGCCAGCAGCCTCCGGGCCGGGGAGACCCAGTACTTC. The encoded protein is CASSLRAGETQYF. The full variable domain, completed using reference TRBV9 and TRBJ2-5, is DSGVTQTPKHLITATGQRVTLRCSPRSGDLSVYWYQQSLDQGLQFLIQYYNGEERAKGNILERFSAQQFPDLHSELNLSSLELGDSALYFCASSLRAGETQYFGPGTRLLVL.

CDR3 sequence (DNA): TGTGCCAGCAGTGTCGGACAGGGGAACACTGAAGCTTTCTTT. As protein: CASSVGQGNTEAFF. This chain uses TRBV2 with TRBJ1-1, with 8 nucleotides matching TRBD1. Germline CDR1 and CDR2: SNHLY and FYNNEI. This CDR3 has 14 residues. The V gene end was trimmed by 4 bases and the J gene end by 1 base; junction bases not matched to a gene: 2.

The sample holds one count of this clone. This chain joins TRBV2 and TRBJ1-3; TRBD1 matches at 7 bases. J was trimmed by 0 bases and V by 7 bases; bases with no gene match: 3. The CDR3 runs 14 residues. CDR1 is SNHLY and CDR2 is FYNNEI in the germline V gene. The CDR3 spells CASKGTVSGNTIYF. The DNA for the CDR3 is TGTGCCAGCAAAGGGACAGTCTCTGGAAACACCATATATTTT.

V is TRBV5-1 and J is TRBJ2-5; D unresolved. The CDR3 covers 14 residues. Per the germline V gene, CDR1 is SGHRS and CDR2 is YFSETQ. V was clipped by 1 base and J by 0 bases, with 7 bases between them. CDR3 sequence (DNA): TGCGCCAGCAGCTTGCTGGGGAACCAAGAGACCCAGTACTTC. Protein: CASSLLGNQETQYF.

The V gene is TRBV6-5, the J gene TRBJ2-3; D is perhaps TRBD1 or TRBD2 (5 bases each). CDR3 length: 16 residues. Trimming cost V 0 bases and J 1 base, with 11 bases left between them. In germline, CDR1 is MNHEY, CDR2 SVGAGI. CDR3 amino acids: CASSYSRGGGTDTQYF. Here the CDR3 DNA reads TGTGCCAGCAGTTACTCGAGGGGTGGAGGCACAGATACGCAGTATTTT.

The chain uses TRBV10-2 and TRBJ2-2, with D unclear. V was shortened by 8 bases and J by 2 bases, with 12 bases between the two germline ends. The CDR3 loop spans 14 amino acids. Germline V gene sequence: CDR1 WSHSY, CDR2 SAAADI. CDR3 bases: TGCGCCAGCGGAACAGTCCTCAACACCGGGGAGCTGTTTTTT. It encodes CASGTVLNTGELFF.

The chain carries TRBV4-1 and TRBJ2-7; no definite D call. The CDR3 runs to 14 residues. Per the germline V gene, CDR1 is MGHRA and CDR2 is YSYEKL. V shed 2 bases and J shed 1 base, with 9 bases lying between them. The CDR3 coding sequence is TGCGCCAGCAGCCAATCCGGCGCTTCCTACGAGCAGTACTTC. This sequence encodes CASSQSGASYEQYF.

This clone was seen only once. The chain links TRBV6-6 to TRBJ1-2; unclear D gene. This CDR3 comprises 14 residues. Germline-derived CDR1 and CDR2 are MNHNY and SVGAGI (reference sequence). The V end was cut by 8 bases, the J end by 6 bases, with 19 bases between. CDR3 protein: CASGRREVHDGYTF. The CDR3 DNA is TGTGCCAGCGGCCGACGGGAAGTACACGATGGCTACACCTTC.

The V gene is TRBV19, the J gene TRBJ2-6; D gene ambiguous. The CDR3 consists of 13 residues. Germline V gene lookup returns CDR1 LNHDA and CDR2 SQIVND (reference sequence). The V and J ends lost 8 bases and 0 bases respectively, with 5 bases between them. CDR3: CASLNSGANVLTF. In DNA form, the CDR3 reads TGTGCCAGTCTAAACTCTGGGGCCAACGTCCTGACTTTC.

The chain recombines TRBV11-2 with TRBJ1-1, with a possible D match to TRBD1 (5 bases). Germline CDR1 SGHAT, CDR2 FQNNGV. The V gene lost 2 bases and the J gene lost 0 bases, with 10 bases spanning the gap. This CDR3 is built from 15 residues. The CDR3 sequence is CASSLQGAMNTEAFF. The DNA for the CDR3 is TGTGCCAGCAGCTTACAGGGAGCCATGAACACTGAAGCTTTCTTT.

V is TRBV18 and J is TRBJ2-5; perhaps TRBD2 as D (5 bases). The length of the CDR3 is 14 residues. Germline CDR1 is KGHSH and CDR2 is LQKENI. V lost 6 bases and J 1 base, leaving 12 bases between the germline ends. CDR3 in DNA: TGTGCCAGCTCGCGAGGGATTGGCCAAGAGACCCAGTACTTC. The encoded protein is CASSRGIGQETQYF.

This chain connects TRBV28 to TRBJ2-7; D not certain. Trimming removed 3 bases from V and 1 base from J, with 10 bases in between. The CDR3 spans 14 residues. Germline CDR1 MDHEN, CDR2 SYDVKM. DNA of the CDR3: TGTGCCAGCAGTTTTGGTGGCGCTTCCTACGAGCAGTACTTC. Translating gives CASSFGGASYEQYF.

The chain uses TRBV4-1 and TRBJ2-7; D is unclear. The CDR3 runs to 14 residues. Germline loops: CDR1 MGHRA, CDR2 YSYEKL. The V and J ends lost 4 bases and 5 bases respectively, with 15 bases between them. The CDR3 sequence is CASSPRSGLDEQYF. DNA of the CDR3: TGCGCCAGCAGCCCGAGGTCGGGTTTAGACGAGCAGTACTTC.

This clone was observed a single time. DNA of the CDR3: TGTGCCAGCAGCGTCGGGGGTGATTCACCCCTCCACTTT. Translating it yields CASSVGGDSPLHF. The V gene is TRBV6-1, the J gene TRBJ1-6; tentative D call: TRBD1 (5 bases). Trimming stripped 6 bases from V and 8 bases from J, with 11 bases between. The germline gives CDR1 MNHNS, CDR2 SASEGT. There are 13 residues in the CDR3.

V gene TRBV6-4 combines with J gene TRBJ2-1; 10 bases match TRBD1. Per germline, CDR1 MRHNA and CDR2 SNTAGT. With 6 bases clipped from V and 5 bases from J, the junction kept 4 bases outside the gene matches. There are 14 residues in the CDR3. The CDR3 sequence: CASSGTGENNEQFF. CDR3 DNA sequence: TGTGCCAGCAGCGGGACAGGGGAAAACAATGAGCAGTTCTTC.

CDR3 sequence reads: CASSLSSGGPQYF. The DNA of the CDR3 is TGTGCCAGCAGTTTATCCTCGGGGGGACCCCAGTACTTC. The rearrangement uses TRBV27 and TRBJ2-5; 7 bases agree with TRBD2. Losses at the gene ends were 0 bases for V and 9 bases for J; bases not matched to a gene: 4. The CDR3 totals 13 residues. CDR1 is MNHEY and CDR2 is SMNVEV in the germline V gene (reference sequence).

The CDR3 DNA reads as TGTGCCAGCAGTTGGGAGGGGGTTGGTGGGGCCAACGTCCTGACTTTC. Encoded protein: CASSWEGVGGANVLTF. The chain uses TRBV28 and TRBJ2-6, with D perhaps TRBD2 (7 bases). The CDR3 contains 16 residues. V lost 4 bases, J lost 3 bases, and 13 bases lay in between. From germline, CDR1 is MDHEN and CDR2 SYDVKM.

This chain connects TRBV28 to TRBJ1-3; 10 bases map to TRBD1. The V and J ends lost 8 bases and 3 bases, in that order; junction bases with no gene match: 4. The CDR3 is made up of 14 amino acids. Per germline, CDR1 MDHEN and CDR2 SYDVKM. The CDR3: CASAGQGIGNTIYF. CDR3 coding DNA: TGTGCCAGCGCGGGACAGGGGATTGGAAACACCATATATTTT.

The V call is TRBV7-9, the J call TRBJ1-2, with 7 bases lining up with TRBD1. Germline CDR1 SEHNR, CDR2 FQNEAQ (reference sequence). The V gene end was trimmed by 5 bases and the J gene end by 5 bases; junction bases not matched to a gene: 5. The CDR3 totals 13 residues. The CDR3: CASSPPDRYGYTF. CDR3 bases: TGTGCCAGCAGCCCGCCGGACAGGTATGGCTACACCTTC.

This chain joins TRBV5-1 and TRBJ2-3, with 16 bases that match TRBD2. The germline gives CDR1 SGHRS, CDR2 YFSETQ. Losses at the gene ends were 4 bases for V and 3 bases for J; bases not matched to a gene: 5. The CDR3 has 17 residues. CDR3 nucleotides: TGCGCCAGCAGCCCGGGACTAGCGGGGGGGCGAACAGATACGCAGTATTTT. Translating it yields CASSPGLAGGRTDTQYF.

The chain couples TRBV10-3 to TRBJ2-2; 10 bases align to TRBD1. Germline CDR1 and CDR2: ENHRY and SYGVKD. The CDR3 covers 19 residues. V shed 0 bases and J 4 bases; nucleotides not matched to a gene: 11. CDR3 loop: CAISESGTGAPFGTGELFF. The CDR3 coding sequence is TGTGCCATCAGTGAGTCCGGGACAGGGGCGCCCTTCGGCACCGGGGAGCTGTTTTTT.

The V gene is TRBV5-6, the J gene TRBJ2-1; D remains unclear. CDR3 length equals 12 residues. Trimming shortened V by 2 bases and J by 5 bases, and 5 bases separated the two germline ends. Germline V gene data show CDR1 as SGHDT and CDR2 as YYEEEE. The CDR3 bases are TGTGCCAGCAGCTTCCCGGACAATGAGCAGTTCTTC. This sequence encodes CASSFPDNEQFF.

This sequence joins TRBV2 and TRBJ2-1; D gene unclear. The V gene lost 4 bases and the J gene lost 9 bases, with 4 bases spanning the gap. This CDR3 spans 10 amino acids. The germline gives CDR1 SNHLY, CDR2 FYNNEI. CDR3 sequence reads: CASSVVEQFF. For the CDR3, the DNA is TGTGCCAGCAGTGTTGTTGAGCAGTTCTTC.

The chain combines TRBV7-2 with TRBJ2-1; 7 positions agree with TRBD1. CDR1 is SGHTA and CDR2 is FQGNSA in the germline V gene. V was pared by 3 bases and J by 5 bases, with 7 bases of the junction left unmatched. There are 15 residues in the CDR3. The CDR3 here is CASSFTGARNNEQFF. The CDR3 bases are TGTGCCAGCAGCTTTACAGGGGCTCGGAACAATGAGCAGTTCTTC. The full variable domain, completed using reference TRBV7-2 and TRBJ2-1, is GAGVSQSPSNKVTEKGKDVELRCDPISGHTALYWYRQSLGQGLEFLIYFQGNSAPDKSGLPSDRFSAERTGGSVSTLTIQRTQQEDSAVYLCASSFTGARNNEQFFGPGTRLTVL.

The chain is built from TRBV30 and TRBJ1-4; 8 bases line up with TRBD1. The CDR3 is 13 residues long. V lost 4 bases, J lost 7 bases, and 5 bases stayed unmatched. CDR1 is GTSNPN, CDR2 SVGIG, per germline (reference sequence). The CDR3 bases are TGTGCCTGGACCAGGGGGCGAGGTGAAAAACTGTTTTTT. It translates to CAWTRGRGEKLFF.

The genes are TRBV14 and TRBJ2-1; 7 bases align to TRBD2. The CDR3 contains 15 residues. With V trimmed by 1 base and J by 9 bases, 9 bases remained unmatched. The germline CDR1 and CDR2 sequences are SGHDN and FVKESK. The chain's CDR3 is CASSQVGLSHIEQFF. Here the CDR3 DNA reads TGTGCCAGCAGCCAAGTGGGACTAAGCCACATTGAGCAGTTCTTC. Using reference TRBV14 and TRBJ2-1 for the parts outside the CDR3, the full variable domain is EAGVTQFPSHSVIEKGQTVTLRCDPISGHDNLYWYRRVMGKEIKFLLHFVKESKQDESGMPNNRFLAERTGGTYSTLKVQPAELEDSGVYFCASSQVGLSHIEQFFGPGTRLTVL.

V gene TRBV5-1 combines with J gene TRBJ1-1; D gene unclear. The CDR3 sequence is 14 residues long. Trimming stripped 5 bases from V and 0 bases from J, with 11 bases between. The V gene's germline CDR1 is SGHRS and CDR2 YFSETQ. CDR3 coding DNA: TGCGCCAGCAGGCGGGATCCTATGAACACTGAAGCTTTCTTT. It is translated as CASRRDPMNTEAFF.